This TCR beta chain came from a study of blood T cells in healthy people across ages. General study findings and limits: Samples with more naive T cells showed higher observed beta diversity.

J gave up 5 bases and V 5 bases, and 10 bases lay outside the gene matches. CDR1 and CDR2 (germline): DFQATT, SNEGSKA (reference sequence). This CDR3 contains 14 residues. Worth noting for this clonotype: Its matching antigen is unknown.

For the second PCR, which ran for about 6 to 11 cycles, a sample-barcoded 5' primer and a J-beta primer mix were used. A template-switch adaptor containing 12 random nucleotides labeled each cDNA molecule. TCRdb called the 5' RACE reads again in MiXCR, with one record for every CDR3 protein. The data hold about 640,000 distinct CDR3 sequences, with 58% observed a single time. Researchers isolated at least 6.5 million PBMCs per sample. Per individual sample, total RNA of at least 5 micrograms was extracted. Sequencing was done on a sample of blood. The rearrangement links TRBV20-1 to TRBJ2-7; TRBD1 aligns across 9 bases. The clonotype comes from a man aged 55 to 70 in good health. CDR3 sequence reads: CSAGGPGQGDEQYF. In DNA, the CDR3 is TGCAGTGCTGGGGGACCGGGACAGGGAGACGAGCAGTACTTC.